One sample yielded the 5 T cell receptor beta chains listed below, sequenced in a study of response to subunit inactivated influenza vaccine. TCRdb re-analysed the RT-PCR reads in MiXCR, keeping a single row per CDR3 protein. This table has a few hundred thousand distinct CDR3 sequences, about 15% appearing once. Sample: PBMCs from blood, taken approximately 13 days after vaccination. These receptors were taken from a man aged 45-65 years who received an inactivated influenza vaccine.

This clonotype has a handful of counts. The chain joins TRBV7-2 to TRBJ2-7; 8 bases map to TRBD2. Trimming cost V 6 bases and J 1 base; bases outside gene matches: 5. The CDR3 sequence is 14 residues long. Germline lookup yields CDR1 SGHTA and CDR2 FQGNSA. CDR3 protein: CASSERGLSYEQYF. The CDR3 coding sequence is TGTGCCAGCAGTGAGCGGGGGTTATCCTACGAGCAGTACTTC.

This clonotype has only a few counts. This chain connects TRBV5-1 to TRBJ2-7, with D tentatively TRBD1 (6 bases). With 0 bases removed from V and 2 bases from J, the gap between germline ends came to 12 bases. The germline V gene has CDR1 SGHRS and CDR2 YFSETQ. This CDR3 comprises 15 residues. The CDR3 sequence is CASSLGTERPYEQYF. As DNA, the CDR3 is TGCGCCAGCAGCTTGGGGACAGAACGACCCTACGAGCAGTACTTC.

CDR3 amino acids: CASSTGTSAYNEQFF. As DNA, the CDR3 is TGTGCCAGCAGCACGGGGACTAGCGCCTACAATGAGCAGTTCTTC. The chain employs TRBV7-9 and TRBJ2-1; 10 bases agree with TRBD2. CDR1 and CDR2 from the germline V gene are SEHNR and FQNEAQ (reference sequence). Trimming cost V 5 bases and J 2 bases; bases outside gene matches: 3. The CDR3 has 15 amino acids. Filled out from reference TRBV7-9 and TRBJ2-1, the complete variable domain reads DTGVSQNPRHKITKRGQNVTFRCDPISEHNRLYWYRQTLGQGPEFLTYFQNEAQLEKSRLLSDRFSAERPKGSFSTLEIQRTEQGDSAMYLCASSTGTSAYNEQFFGPGTRLTVL.

This clonotype was observed many times. This chain uses TRBV5-1 with TRBJ2-5; TRBD2 aligns across 7 bases. The CDR3 spans 15 residues. Unmatched junction bases numbered 7, after V lost 1 base and J lost 4 bases. Germline V gives CDR1 SGHRS, CDR2 YFSETQ. The CDR3 nucleotides read TGCGCCAGCAGCTTGAACGGGGGGAGGTCAGAGACCCAGTACTTC. This gives the protein CASSLNGGRSETQYF.

The gene calls are TRBV7-9 and TRBJ2-5; 13 bases match TRBD2. CDR3 size: 16 residues. CDR1 is SEHNR, CDR2 FQNEAQ, per germline (reference sequence). V was pared by 2 bases and J by 4 bases, with 4 bases of the junction left unmatched. The CDR3 loop reads CASSLSTSGRLETQYF. In DNA, the CDR3 is TGTGCCAGCAGCTTATCGACTAGCGGGAGGTTAGAGACCCAGTACTTC.